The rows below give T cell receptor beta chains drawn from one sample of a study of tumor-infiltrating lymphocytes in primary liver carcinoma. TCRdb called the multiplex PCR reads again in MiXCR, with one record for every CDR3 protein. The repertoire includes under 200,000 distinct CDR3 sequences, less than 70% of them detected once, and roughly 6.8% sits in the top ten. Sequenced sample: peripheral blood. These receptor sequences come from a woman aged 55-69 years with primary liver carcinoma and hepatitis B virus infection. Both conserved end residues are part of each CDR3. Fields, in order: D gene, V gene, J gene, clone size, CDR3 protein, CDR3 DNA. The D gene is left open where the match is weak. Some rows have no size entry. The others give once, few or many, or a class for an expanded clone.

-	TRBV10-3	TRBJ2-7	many	CAISPSRSYEQYF	TGTGCCATCAGCCCTAGCAGATCGTACGAGCAGTACTTC
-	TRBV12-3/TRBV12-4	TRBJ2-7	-	CVSSLGGYEQYF	TGTGTCAGCAGTTTAGGGGGGTACGAGCAGTACTTC
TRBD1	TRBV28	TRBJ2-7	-	CASGSTLGQGLTYEQYF	TGTGCCAGCGGTTCCACCCTTGGACAGGGGCTAACCTACGAGCAGTACTTC
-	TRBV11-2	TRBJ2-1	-	CASSGMGQMENEQFF	TGTGCCAGTAGCGGTATGGGACAGATGGAGAATGAGCAGTTCTTC
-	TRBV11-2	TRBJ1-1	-	CTSSLDSSLNTEAFF	TGTACCAGCAGCCTAGACAGTTCCTTGAACACTGAAGCTTTCTTT
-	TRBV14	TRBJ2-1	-	CASSHLRDGTYNEQFF	TGTGCCAGCAGCCACTTAAGGGACGGAACCTACAATGAGCAGTTCTTC
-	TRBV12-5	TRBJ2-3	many	CASGLVNKNTQYF	TGTGCTAGTGGTTTGGTAAATAAGAATACGCAGTATTTT
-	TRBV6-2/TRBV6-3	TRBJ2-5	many	CASTISRTPQETQYF	TGTGCCAGCACGATATCCAGGACACCCCAAGAGACCCAGTACTTC
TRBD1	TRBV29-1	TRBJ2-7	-	CSVGWDREGSEQYF	TGCAGTGTTGGATGGGACAGGGAAGGAAGCGAGCAGTACTTC
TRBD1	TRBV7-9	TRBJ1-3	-	CASRSDRQGNTIYF	TGTGCCAGCAGATCGGACAGGCAGGGAAACACCATATATTTT
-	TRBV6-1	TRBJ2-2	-	CASSGSISGNTGELFF	TGTGCCAGCAGTGGATCCATCTCGGGAAACACCGGGGAGCTGTTTTTT
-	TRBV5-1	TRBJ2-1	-	CASSTGTLYNEQFF	TGCGCCAGCAGCACCGGGACACTCTACAATGAGCAGTTCTTC
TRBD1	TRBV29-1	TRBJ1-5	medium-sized	CSVRTGDQPQHF	TGCAGCGTTCGGACAGGGGATCAGCCCCAGCATTTT
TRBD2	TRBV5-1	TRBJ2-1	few	CASSPGTSGMGEQFF	TGCGCCAGCAGCCCCGGGACTAGCGGGATGGGTGAGCAGTTCTTC
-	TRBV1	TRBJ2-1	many	CTSSIPSLRPGGSVDNEQFF	TGCACCAGCAGCATTCCATCCCTCCGACCTGGCGGGAGCGTCGACAATGAGCAGTTCTTC
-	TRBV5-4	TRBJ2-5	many	CASKSPGVTGETQYF	TGTGCCAGCAAATCCCCTGGGGTGACGGGAGAGACCCAGTACTTC
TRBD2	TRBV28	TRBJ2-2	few	CASSLFSGLVLTGELFF	TGTGCCAGCAGTTTATTTTCCGGACTAGTGCTCACCGGGGAGCTGTTTTTT
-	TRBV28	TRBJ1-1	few	CASTLPGPAEAFF	TGTGCCAGCACCTTGCCAGGGCCAGCTGAAGCTTTCTTT
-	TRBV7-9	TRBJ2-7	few	CALSGNSYEQYF	TGTGCCTTAAGCGGCAATTCCTACGAGCAGTACTTC
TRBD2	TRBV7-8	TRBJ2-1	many	CASRYGTSGTHEQFF	TGTGCCAGCAGATACGGGACTAGCGGGACTCATGAGCAGTTCTTC
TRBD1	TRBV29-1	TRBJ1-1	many	CSVVDRDTEAFF	TGCAGCGTTGTGGACAGGGACACTGAAGCTTTCTTT
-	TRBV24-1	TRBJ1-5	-	CATSESRVHQPQHF	TGTGCCACCAGTGAAAGCAGGGTCCATCAGCCCCAGCATTTT
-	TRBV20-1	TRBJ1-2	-	CSARDFLRGGYGYTF	TGCAGTGCTAGAGATTTTCTGAGAGGCGGTTATGGCTACACCTTC
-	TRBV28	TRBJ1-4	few	CASRGDNEKLFF	TGTGCCAGCAGGGGCGATAATGAAAAACTGTTTTTT
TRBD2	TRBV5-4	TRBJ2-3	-	CASSTGTSGRADTQYF	TGTGCCAGCAGTACCGGGACTAGCGGGAGGGCAGATACGCAGTATTTT
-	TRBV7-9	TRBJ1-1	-	CASSLAGTEAFF	TGTGCCAGCAGCTTAGCTGGCACTGAAGCTTTCTTT
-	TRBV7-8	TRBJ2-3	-	CASSLGYRSNTDTQYF	TGTGCCAGCAGCTTAGGTTACAGGTCTAACACAGATACGCAGTATTTT
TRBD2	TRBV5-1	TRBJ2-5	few	CASRSGRLQETQYF	TGCGCCAGCAGGAGCGGGAGGCTTCAAGAGACCCAGTACTTC
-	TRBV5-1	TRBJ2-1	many	CASSSGSFSYNEQFF	TGCGCCAGCAGCTCCGGGAGTTTCTCCTACAATGAGCAGTTCTTC
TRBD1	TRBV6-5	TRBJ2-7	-	CASNYSTETGSYEQYF	TGTGCCAGCAATTACTCGACGGAGACAGGGTCATACGAGCAGTACTTC
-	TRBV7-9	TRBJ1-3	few	CASSLVVSSSRSGNTIYF	TGTGCCAGCAGCTTAGTAGTATCCAGCTCCCGATCTGGAAACACCATATATTTT
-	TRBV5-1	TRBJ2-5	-	CASRNGTRGSRETQYF	TGCGCCAGCAGAAACGGGACAAGGGGCTCGCGGGAGACCCAGTACTTC
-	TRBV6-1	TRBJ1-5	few	CASERGGNNQPQHF	TGTGCCAGCGAGCGGGGAGGGAACAATCAGCCCCAGCATTTT
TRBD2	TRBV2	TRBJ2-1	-	CASRPGSGRGNNEQFF	TGTGCCAGCAGGCCCGGAAGCGGGAGAGGGAACAATGAGCAGTTCTTC
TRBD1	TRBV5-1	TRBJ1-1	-	CARESGQGFKNTEAFF	TGCGCCAGGGAATCGGGACAGGGCTTTAAGAACACTGAAGCTTTCTTT
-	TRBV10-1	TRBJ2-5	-	CTSSDFGARGEETQYF	TGCACCAGCAGTGATTTCGGGGCCAGGGGCGAAGAGACCCAGTACTTC
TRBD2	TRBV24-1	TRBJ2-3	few	CATSDSAGGPRDTQYF	TGTGCCACCAGTGATTCAGCGGGAGGGCCGAGAGATACGCAGTATTTT